Following are 21 T cell receptor beta chains from one sample sequenced in a study of T cells in Graves' hyperthyroidism and ophthalmopathy. Authors of the study amplified TCR beta CDR3 regions from RNA transcripts. The HTBI primer set served for first-round RT-PCR of the TCR CDR3. TCRdb re-derived calls from the multiplex PCR reads in MiXCR, one entry per CDR3 protein. Here the sample spans fewer than 300,000 distinct CDR3 sequences, less than 30% being singletons. The specimen was blood. Source of these receptors: a man aged 40-49 years with Graves' hyperthyroidism that later progressed to Graves' ophthalmopathy.

Many counts were recorded for this clonotype. The gene calls are TRBV24-1 and TRBJ2-1; TRBD2 aligns across 7 bases. The germline V gene has CDR1 KGHDR and CDR2 SFDVKD. V shed 5 bases and J 2 bases; nucleotides not matched to a gene: 5. This CDR3 has 15 residues. In nucleotides, the CDR3 is TGTGCCACCAGTGTTCCGGGAGGAACCTACAATGAGCAGTTCTTC. Its translation: CATSVPGGTYNEQFF.

This clonotype was picked up many times. The chain uses TRBV20-1 and TRBJ1-3; TRBD1 matches 7 bases. The CDR3 is made up of 13 amino acids. CDR1 and CDR2 (germline): DFQATT, SNEGSKA (reference sequence). V lost 4 bases and J lost 1; bases outside the gene matches: 1. The CDR3 DNA follows: TGCAGTGCTACGACAGGGTCTGGAAACACCATATATTTT. Residues: CSATTGSGNTIYF.

Many counts were recorded for this clonotype. The V gene is TRBV20-1, the J gene TRBJ1-3; D unresolved. V was trimmed by 0 bases and J by 8 bases, leaving 8 bases between them. The CDR3 has 12 amino acids. Per the germline V gene, CDR1 is DFQATT and CDR2 is SNEGSKA (reference sequence). This CDR3 is CSARDRVDTIYF. The CDR3 DNA follows: TGCAGTGCTAGAGATAGGGTGGACACCATATATTTT.

The J gene is TRBJ1-2, the V gene TRBV12-3 or TRBV12-4; 7 bases are a match to TRBD1. This CDR3 contains 15 residues. V shed 10 bases and J 7 bases; nucleotides not matched to a gene: 18. The CDR3 coding sequence is TGTGCCATCAAACCGGGACAGTCAGACTTTGGTGGCTACACCTTC. Protein sequence: CAIKPGQSDFGGYTF.

This clonotype was seen many times. This sequence joins TRBV6-5 and TRBJ1-2; D ambiguous. Germline lookup yields CDR1 MNHEY and CDR2 SVGAGI. This CDR3 comprises 16 residues. V lost 2 bases to trimming and J lost 6 bases, with 19 bases between them. The CDR3 sequence: CASSYAGGRTYDGYTF. CDR3 in DNA: TGTGCCAGCAGTTACGCGGGCGGCAGAACCTACGATGGCTACACCTTC.

The rearrangement uses TRBV2 and TRBJ1-2; D gene unclear. Germline values: CDR1 SNHLY, CDR2 FYNNEI. V was trimmed by 3 bases and J by 6 bases, leaving 8 bases between them. This CDR3 has 12 residues. The CDR3 DNA follows: TGTGCCAGCAGTGAGTCAGGAGATGGCTACACCTTC. Translation gives CASSESGDGYTF.

The table lists this clonotype with many counts. This sequence joins TRBV20-1 and TRBJ2-6; D is unclear. The CDR3 covers 15 residues. Germline V gene data show CDR1 as DFQATT and CDR2 as SNEGSKA (reference sequence). The V gene lost 0 bases and the J gene lost 1 base, with 7 bases spanning the gap. The CDR3 here is CSAREGSSGANVLTF. CDR3 in DNA: TGCAGTGCTAGAGAGGGGTCATCTGGGGCCAACGTCCTGACTTTC.

Ten or more counts support this clonotype. J is TRBJ2-4 and V is TRBV7-8; the D gene is possibly TRBD2 (6 bases). Trimming stripped 5 bases from V and 0 bases from J, with 11 bases between. Germline CDR1 reads SGHVS; CDR2 reads FQNEAQ. The CDR3 spans 15 residues. CDR3 amino acids: CASSEVGGAKNIQYF. In DNA form, the CDR3 reads TGTGCCAGCAGCGAAGTGGGGGGAGCCAAAAACATTCAGTACTTC.

In this sample, this clonotype turned up many times. The chain combines TRBV14 with TRBJ1-3; TRBD1 aligns across 10 bases. CDR1 and CDR2 (germline): SGHDN, FVKESK. Trimming removed 5 bases from V and 0 bases from J; junction bases left unmatched: 13. This CDR3 comprises 19 residues. The CDR3 protein is CASSKTGTGATSSGNTIYF. As DNA, the CDR3 is TGTGCCAGCAGCAAAACCGGGACAGGGGCGACTAGCTCTGGAAACACCATATATTTT.

Ten or more counts support this clonotype. This sequence joins TRBV5-1 and TRBJ1-6; possibly TRBD1 for D (5 bases). Per the germline V gene, CDR1 is SGHRS and CDR2 is YFSETQ. CDR3 length: 14 amino acids. The germline V and J ends were trimmed by 3 bases and 10 bases, with 14 bases remaining between them. In nucleotides, the CDR3 is TGCGCCAGCAGCTCGGGCCCACAGGACTCACCCCTCCACTTT. Translation gives CASSSGPQDSPLHF.

This clonotype was detected many times. V gene TRBV12-3 or TRBV12-4 combines with J gene TRBJ2-7; D possibly uses TRBD1 or TRBD2 (5 bases each). This CDR3 contains 13 residues. The V gene lost 3 bases and the J gene lost 3 bases, with 9 bases spanning the gap. CDR3 bases: TGTGCCAGCAGTTTTCTTGGGGGCTACGAGCAGTACTTC. This encodes CASSFLGGYEQYF.

Only a few counts were recorded for this clonotype. A single base separates this from a much larger clone, so it may be a read error. The chain couples TRBV11-2 to TRBJ2-2; 7 bases are a match to TRBD1. The V gene's germline CDR1 is SGHAT and CDR2 FQNNGV. The CDR3 extends over 15 amino acids. The CDR3 loop reads CASGLAGTDFGELFF. In nucleotides, the CDR3 is TGTGCCAGCGGCTTAGCCGGGACAGATTTCGGGGAGCTGTTTTTT.

This clonotype was recorded many times. The genes are TRBV13 and TRBJ2-7; D may be TRBD1 (6 bases). The V gene lost 3 bases and the J gene lost 0 bases, with 9 bases spanning the gap. CDR1 and CDR2 from the germline V gene are PRHDT and FYEKMQ (reference sequence). The CDR3 is 14 amino acids. CDR3 residues: CASSLGASSYEQYF. In DNA, the CDR3 is TGTGCCAGCAGCTTGGGGGCCTCCTCCTACGAGCAGTACTTC.

This clonotype was detected ten times or more. The rearrangement links TRBV29-1 to TRBJ2-7; D is perhaps TRBD2 (5 bases). Looked up from germline, CDR1 is SQVTM and CDR2 is ANQGSEA. This CDR3 spans 13 amino acids. Trimming stripped 4 bases from V and 2 bases from J, with 12 bases between. CDR3 coding DNA: TGCAGCGTTGTAAGTGTCGGGGCCTACGAGCAGTACTTC. The encoded protein is CSVVSVGAYEQYF.

This clonotype has at least ten counts. V is TRBV20-1 and J is TRBJ1-1, with D perhaps TRBD1 (6 bases). This CDR3 region has 14 residues. The ends were cut back, 1 base at V and 4 bases at J, with 13 bases in the middle. CDR1 DFQATT and CDR2 SNEGSKA come from the germline V gene (reference sequence). CDR3 in DNA: TGCAGTGCTAGAGGACAGGACTGGGCCACTGAAGCTTTCTTT. Its translation: CSARGQDWATEAFF.

This clonotype has at least ten counts. The chain combines TRBV30 with TRBJ2-5; 8 positions match TRBD2. V lost 0 bases, J lost 5 bases, and 5 bases stayed unmatched. The CDR3 runs to 14 residues. The germline CDR1 and CDR2 sequences are GTSNPN and SVGIG (reference sequence). For the CDR3, the DNA is TGTGCCTGGAGTGTATCACTAGCGGCTGAGACCCAGTACTTC. Its translation: CAWSVSLAAETQYF. The full variable domain, its missing parts supplied by reference TRBV30 and TRBJ2-5, is SQTIHQWPATLVQPVGSPLSLECTVEGTSNPNLYWYRQAAGRGLQLLFYSVGIGQISSEVPQNLSASRPQDRQFILSSKKLLLSDSGFYLCAWSVSLAAETQYFGPGTRLLVL.

This clonotype was detected ten times or more. This chain uses TRBV25-1 with TRBJ2-2; 8 bases are shared with TRBD2. The CDR3 has 16 residues. Germline CDR1 and CDR2: MGHDK and SYGVNS. J lost 4 bases, V lost 2 bases, and 6 bases had no gene match. CDR3 protein: CASSEPTGGFTGELFF. CDR3 bases: TGTGCCAGCAGTGAACCTACGGGAGGGTTCACCGGGGAGCTGTTTTTT.

This clonotype was counted a single time. This chain links TRBV11-3 with TRBJ2-2; 9 positions match TRBD2. V gave up 1 base and J gave up 4 bases; unmatched junction bases: 1. The CDR3 runs to 15 residues. CDR1 and CDR2 from the germline V gene are SGHNT and YENEEA. In DNA, the CDR3 is TGTGCCAGCAGCTTAGTTAGCGGGAGCACCGGGGAGCTGTTTTTT. Protein sequence: CASSLVSGSTGELFF.

This chain uses TRBV30 with TRBJ1-2; D is uncertain. CDR3 length equals 11 residues. V dropped 2 bases and J dropped 8 bases, with 9 bases sitting between them. Germline CDR1 and CDR2: GTSNPN and SVGIG (reference sequence). The CDR3 region has the DNA TGTGCCTGGAGTCTTTGGCGGGGCTACACCTTC. This encodes CAWSLWRGYTF.

This clonotype has ten or more counts. This sequence joins TRBV20-1 and TRBJ2-5, with TRBD1 as a possible D gene (6 bases). The CDR3 length is 15 residues. Per the germline V gene, CDR1 is DFQATT and CDR2 is SNEGSKA (reference sequence). Between the trimmed V and J ends, which lost 8 bases and 1 base, there was a span of 20 bases. The CDR3 reads CSFQKGDTSQETQYF. CDR3 coding DNA: TGCAGTTTCCAAAAGGGGGACACTTCCCAAGAGACCCAGTACTTC.

Many counts were recorded for this clonotype. This chain connects TRBV3-1 to TRBJ2-2; D not certain. The CDR3 runs 13 residues. V was trimmed by 6 bases and J by 2 bases, leaving 7 bases between them. The germline V gene encodes CDR1 LGHDT and CDR2 YNNKEL (reference sequence). The CDR3 reads CASRLQNTGELFF. CDR3 coding DNA: TGTGCCAGCAGACTACAAAACACCGGGGAGCTGTTTTTT.